Following are 25 T cell receptor beta chains from one sample sequenced in a study of cytomegalovirus exposure and HLA in healthy donors. It was with 60 Vbeta and 13 Jbeta primers that the PCR ran. Only in-frame clones appear in the TCRdb table, and some are missing; sequencing was by immunoSEQ multiplex PCR. Here the sample spans 210,000 or so clones, 65% to 80% being singletons. Input material: PBMCs. The receptor set was obtained from a girl aged 2-10 years in good health and CMV-seronegative.

The gene calls are TRBV5-1 and TRBJ2-3, with 12 bases fitting TRBD2. This CDR3 is built from 14 residues. From germline, CDR1 is SGHRS and CDR2 YFSETQ. The J segment lost 3 bases and the V segment lost 9 bases, leaving 5 bases of the junction unmatched. This CDR3 reads CATKTSGSTDTQYF. The DNA of the CDR3 is TGCGCCACAAAGACTAGCGGGAGTACAGATACGCAGTATTTT.

The chain links TRBV4-1 to TRBJ2-2; 16 bases are shared with TRBD2. V was pared by 10 bases and J by 4 bases, with 6 bases of the junction left unmatched. Germline V gives CDR1 MGHRA, CDR2 YSYEKL. This CDR3 comprises 16 residues. The CDR3 here is CATGLAGGLSTGELFF. The CDR3 DNA reads as TGCGCCACGGGACTAGCGGGGGGGCTGTCCACCGGGGAGCTGTTTTTT.

The gene calls are TRBV9 and TRBJ2-1, with TRBD2 as a possible D gene (6 bases). This CDR3 is 14 amino acids long. Germline assignment: CDR1 SGDLS and CDR2 YYNGEE. V lost 3 bases to trimming and J lost 7 bases, with 14 bases between them. CDR3 DNA sequence: TGTGCCAGCAGCGCGGGGGTGACCGCAAATGAGCAGTTCTTC. Its translation is CASSAGVTANEQFF.

This clone was picked up a small number of times. The rearrangement joins TRBV14 to TRBJ2-1; 10 bases line up with TRBD2. CDR3 length: 16 amino acids. V lost 1 base and J lost 9; bases outside the gene matches: 9. The germline V gene encodes CDR1 SGHDN and CDR2 FVKESK. CDR3 sequence (DNA): TGTGCCAGCAGCCAAGGAGGTCTAGCGGGGGTTGGTGAGCAGTTCTTC. Translation gives CASSQGGLAGVGEQFF.

The chain carries TRBV5-1 and TRBJ2-7; 7 bases are shared with TRBD1. V lost 2 bases and J lost 3; bases outside the gene matches: 5. Germline CDR1 SGHRS, CDR2 YFSETQ. The CDR3 has 14 amino acids. CDR3 nucleotides: TGCGCCAGCAGCTTTAAGGCAGGGGGCTACGAGCAGTACTTC. It is translated as CASSFKAGGYEQYF.

The chain has TRBV19 and TRBJ1-1, with 7 bases identical to TRBD1. The germline CDR1 and CDR2 sequences are LNHDA and SQIVND (reference sequence). This CDR3 contains 13 residues. The V gene end was trimmed by 4 bases and the J gene end by 7 bases; junction bases not matched to a gene: 6. CDR3 coding DNA: TGTGCCAGTAGTAGGTTGTCAGGGGGTGAAGCTTTCTTT. Translation gives CASSRLSGGEAFF.

Only a few counts were recorded for this clone. The chain links TRBV7-6 to TRBJ1-5; D is uncertain. The CDR3 has 13 amino acids. The ends were cut back, 6 bases at V and 0 bases at J, with 6 bases in the middle. Germline CDR1 reads SGHVS; CDR2 reads FNYEAQ. CDR3 in DNA: TGTGCCAGCAGTAGTTATAGCAATCAGCCCCAGCATTTT. It specifies CASSSYSNQPQHF. Full variable domain (rest looked up from reference TRBV7-6 and TRBJ1-5): GAGVSQSPRYKVTKRGQDVALRCDPISGHVSLYWYRQALGQGPEFLTYFNYEAQQDKSGLPNDRFSAERPEGSISTLTIQRTEQRDSAMYRCASSSYSNQPQHFGDGTRLSIL.

The rearrangement links TRBV4-1 to TRBJ2-7, with a weak D call TRBD2 (6 bases). Germline CDR1 and CDR2: MGHRA and YSYEKL. The CDR3 runs 15 residues. Trimming shortened V by 0 bases and J by 3 bases, and 12 bases separated the two germline ends. CDR3 sequence (DNA): TGCGCCAGCAGCCAAGACGGGGGAAAACTCTACGAGCAGTACTTC. It encodes CASSQDGGKLYEQYF.

This clone was counted only a few times. This chain connects TRBV5-1 to TRBJ2-1, with TRBD2 matching 12 bases. Germline-derived CDR1 and CDR2 are SGHRS and YFSETQ. The CDR3 totals 16 residues. V was clipped by 3 bases and J by 6 bases; unmatched bases: 7. CDR3 nucleotide sequence: TGCGCCAGCAGCTCTACCGGACTAGCGGGGATCAATGAGCAGTTCTTC. This gives the protein CASSSTGLAGINEQFF. The full variable domain, completed using reference TRBV5-1 and TRBJ2-1, is KAGVTQTPRYLIKTRGQQVTLSCSPISGHRSVSWYQQTPGQGLQFLFEYFSETQRNKGNFPGRFSGRQFSNSRSEMNVSTLELGDSALYLCASSSTGLAGINEQFFGPGTRLTVL.

The J gene is TRBJ2-3, the V gene TRBV11-2, with 8 bases fitting TRBD2. V lost 4 bases and J lost 0; bases outside the gene matches: 3. CDR3 length: 15 amino acids. Germline CDR1 is SGHAT and CDR2 is FQNNGV. The CDR3, as DNA: TGTGCCAGCAGCTGGCGGGGGGCTAGCACAGATACGCAGTATTTT. Translated, it gives CASSWRGASTDTQYF.

This chain links TRBV19 with TRBJ1-1; a weak D match, TRBD1 (6 bases). CDR3 length: 13 amino acids. Trimming took 3 bases from V and 1 from J, leaving 6 bases between them. Germline V lookup: CDR1 LNHDA, CDR2 SQIVND (reference sequence). The CDR3 loop reads CASSMGQNTEAFF. CDR3 DNA: TGTGCCAGTAGTATGGGACAGAACACTGAAGCTTTCTTT.

This chain connects TRBV2 to TRBJ2-5; TRBD2 might be the D (6 bases). The J call may be incorrect, as the DNA end agrees better with TRBJ2-7. Per germline, CDR1 SNHLY and CDR2 FYNNEI. This CDR3 has 13 residues. CDR3 coding DNA: TGTGCCAGCAGAGGGTCCGGGGGATCCGAGCAGTACTTC. As protein: CASRGSGGSEQYF.

This chain links TRBV6-1 with TRBJ2-7; 10 bases are shared with TRBD1. Per the germline V gene, CDR1 is MNHNS and CDR2 is SASEGT. The junction had 10 bases not matched to a gene; V was cut back by 10 bases and J by 4 bases. This CDR3 comprises 14 residues. Here the CDR3 DNA reads TGTGCCACCACAAGGGACAGGGGAGTTTACGAGCAGTACTTC. It translates to CATTRDRGVYEQYF.

In its sample, this clone was seen once. This rearrangement joins TRBV30 to TRBJ1-5, with 8 bases that match TRBD1. With 2 bases clipped from V and 3 bases from J, the junction kept 3 bases outside the gene matches. Per the germline V gene, CDR1 is GTSNPN and CDR2 is SVGIG (reference sequence). The CDR3 is 14 amino acids. CDR3 region: CAWSRTGLNQPQHF. The CDR3 DNA is TGTGCCTGGAGTAGGACAGGGCTCAATCAGCCCCAGCATTTT.

The chain employs TRBV2 and TRBJ2-7; D unresolved. The ends were cut back, 3 bases at V and 3 bases at J, with 9 bases in the middle. The CDR3 consists of 13 residues. The germline CDR1 and CDR2 sequences are SNHLY and FYNNEI. Here the CDR3 reads CASSEMPGYEQYF. The CDR3 DNA reads TGTGCCAGCAGTGAGATGCCAGGCTACGAGCAGTACTTC.

This clone was counted a few times. This chain links TRBV5-1 with TRBJ2-1, with 7 bases identical to TRBD2. Trimming took 3 bases from V and 6 from J; bases not matched to a gene: 3. The CDR3 sequence is 13 residues long. The V gene's germline CDR1 is SGHRS and CDR2 YFSETQ. As DNA, the CDR3 is TGCGCCAGCAGCTCTGGACTAGTCAATGAGCAGTTCTTC. This encodes CASSSGLVNEQFF.

The J gene is TRBJ1-3, the V gene TRBV19, with D uncertain. CDR3 size: 14 residues. V lost 3 bases to trimming and J lost 2 bases, with 8 bases between them. Germline V gene data show CDR1 as LNHDA and CDR2 as SQIVND (reference sequence). CDR3 in amino acids: CASSMGSPGNTIYF. CDR3 in DNA: TGTGCCAGTAGTATGGGCAGTCCTGGAAACACCATATATTTT. The variable domain in full, completed from reference TRBV19 and TRBJ1-3, reads DGGITQSPKYLFRKEGQNVTLSCEQNLNHDAMYWYRQDPGQGLRLIYYSQIVNDFQKGDIAEGYSVSREKKESFPLTVTSAQKNPTAFYLCASSMGSPGNTIYFGEGSWLTVV.

The table lists this clone with a few counts. The chain joins TRBV2 to TRBJ2-4; tentative D call: TRBD1 (5 bases). Germline values: CDR1 SNHLY, CDR2 FYNNEI. With 8 bases removed from V and 8 bases from J, the gap between germline ends came to 16 bases. This CDR3 spans 13 amino acids. CDR3 in DNA: TGTGCCAGCCGTCTCTCAGGGTCGGACATTCAGTACTTC. It is translated as CASRLSGSDIQYF.

The chain has TRBV18 and TRBJ2-3, with D perhaps matching TRBD2 (6 bases). Germline V gene data show CDR1 as KGHSH and CDR2 as LQKENI. This CDR3 is 15 amino acids long. V was trimmed by 3 bases and J by 0 bases, leaving 10 bases between them. The CDR3 region has the DNA TGTGCCAGCTCACCTACACTAGCTAGCACAGATACGCAGTATTTT. Protein: CASSPTLASTDTQYF.

V is TRBV11-3 and J is TRBJ2-5; a possible D gene is TRBD1 (6 bases). The V end was cut by 5 bases, the J end by 4 bases, with 14 bases between. Germline lookup yields CDR1 SGHNT and CDR2 YENEEA. This CDR3 region has 14 residues. CDR3 nucleotides: TGTGCCAGCAGCACCACAGGGTATGGAGAGACCCAGTACTTC. It specifies CASSTTGYGETQYF.

The gene calls are TRBV5-1 and TRBJ2-1; 8 bases are shared with TRBD1. The trim removed 3 bases at V and 7 bases at J, leaving 6 bases unmatched. This CDR3 is 14 amino acids long. Per the germline V gene, CDR1 is SGHRS and CDR2 is YFSETQ. The CDR3 is CASSSGTGRNEQFF. CDR3 nucleotide sequence: TGCGCCAGCAGCTCCGGGACAGGACGGAATGAGCAGTTCTTC.

This chain links TRBV4-1 with TRBJ2-2, with 7 bases identical to TRBD2. Germline CDR1 and CDR2: MGHRA and YSYEKL. The V and J ends lost 1 base and 2 bases, in that order; junction bases with no gene match: 7. The CDR3 covers 17 residues. CDR3: CASSQVFASGNTGELFF. CDR3 in DNA: TGCGCCAGCAGCCAAGTCTTCGCTAGCGGAAACACCGGGGAGCTGTTTTTT.

The genes are TRBV7-2 and TRBJ2-2; 7 nucleotides agree with TRBD2. V was pared by 1 base and J by 4 bases, with 6 bases of the junction left unmatched. Germline V gene sequence: CDR1 SGHTA, CDR2 FQGNSA. CDR3 length: 16 residues. The CDR3 DNA reads as TGTGCCAGCAGCTTAGGGGGGGGGAGGAGCACCGGGGAGCTGTTTTTT. It translates to CASSLGGGRSTGELFF.

The chain has TRBV7-2 and TRBJ2-3, with TRBD2 identical over 10 bases. This CDR3 contains 17 residues. Trimming took 6 bases from V and 6 from J; bases not matched to a gene: 15. Germline V gene lookup returns CDR1 SGHTA and CDR2 FQGNSA. The CDR3 DNA follows: TGTGCCAGCAGGCCGGGAGCGGGGGGGACAGGTATGGATACGCAGTATTTT. Translation gives CASRPGAGGTGMDTQYF. The whole variable domain, filled in from reference TRBV7-2 and TRBJ2-3, reads GAGVSQSPSNKVTEKGKDVELRCDPISGHTALYWYRQSLGQGLEFLIYFQGNSAPDKSGLPSDRFSAERTGGSVSTLTIQRTQQEDSAVYLCASRPGAGGTGMDTQYFGPGTRLTVL.

This clone was found a few times. V is TRBV6-5 and J is TRBJ2-7; 8 positions match TRBD1. Germline loops: CDR1 MNHEY, CDR2 SVGAGI. This CDR3 spans 15 amino acids. Trimming took 6 bases from V and 1 from J; bases not matched to a gene: 8. For the CDR3, the DNA is TGTGCCAGCAGGCCCCCAGGACAGGGATCCTACGAGCAGTACTTC. The encoded protein is CASRPPGQGSYEQYF.